These 20 T cell receptor beta chains share one sample of origin, sequenced in a study of Ad26.COV2.S vaccination and SARS-CoV-2 variants. The treatment was: over 15 received Ad26.COV2.S at low or high dose, single or two shots; five or six received placebo; per-sample allocation not given. Sample collection was performed on day 63 after the first vaccine or placebo injection. This table comes from immunoSEQ multiplex PCR, and its TCRdb copy is limited to in-frame clones, with some not included. The sample yields about 320,000 clones, 70% to 90% seen once. The sequencing here drew on peripheral blood, taken in a trial of Ad26.COV2.S vaccine versus placebo. The receptor set was obtained from a person between 18 and 60 years old who received the Ad26.COV2.S COVID-19 vaccine or a placebo.

The sample holds a few counts of this clone. The chain uses TRBV7-2 and TRBJ2-7, with TRBD2 matching 13 bases. The CDR3 contains 15 residues. CDR1 is SGHTA, CDR2 FQGNSA, per germline. V lost 5 bases to trimming and J lost 4 bases; unmatched junction nucleotides: 5. The CDR3 spells CASSTSGGALYEQYF. The CDR3, as DNA: TGTGCCAGCAGCACTAGCGGGGGGGCCCTTTACGAGCAGTACTTC.

The chain uses TRBV20-1 and TRBJ2-7; 7 bases are a match to TRBD1. The CDR3 length is 16 residues. The V and J ends lost 3 bases and 0 bases, in that order; junction bases with no gene match: 11. Per the germline V gene, CDR1 is DFQATT and CDR2 is SNEGSKA (reference sequence). As DNA, the CDR3 is TGCAGTGCTAGTGGGGGAAGACAGGGACCCTCCTACGAGCAGTACTTC. Amino acid sequence: CSASGGRQGPSYEQYF.

The chain uses TRBV27 and TRBJ2-6; D is possibly TRBD1 (9 bases). This CDR3 is 17 amino acids long. Trimming removed 5 bases from V and 1 base from J, with 15 bases in between. Germline CDR1 reads MNHEY; CDR2 reads SMNVEV (reference sequence). CDR3 sequence reads: CASSISGTGSGANVLTF. CDR3 sequence (DNA): TGTGCCAGCAGTATTAGCGGGACAGGGTCTGGGGCCAACGTCCTGACTTTC.

This clone was seen once. V is TRBV5-1 and J is TRBJ1-4; D not certain. Trimming cost V 4 bases and J 7 bases, with 14 bases left between them. CDR1 and CDR2 from the germline V gene are SGHRS and YFSETQ. The CDR3 sequence is 14 residues long. The CDR3 DNA follows: TGCGCCAGCAGCCAAGGCACGGTGGCTGAAAAACTGTTTTTT. It is translated as CASSQGTVAEKLFF.

The chain recombines TRBV9 with TRBJ2-7, with D hard to call. The CDR3 loop spans 14 amino acids. The germline CDR1 and CDR2 sequences are SGDLS and YYNGEE. Trimming removed 0 bases at V and 0 bases at J, with 7 bases between. The CDR3 spells CASSVGGNSYEQYF. CDR3 sequence (DNA): TGTGCCAGCAGCGTAGGAGGAAACTCCTACGAGCAGTACTTC.

The rearrangement joins TRBV2 to TRBJ2-7, with TRBD1 matching 8 bases. Germline V gene data show CDR1 as SNHLY and CDR2 as FYNNEI. The ends lost 4 bases at V and 2 bases at J; junction bases unmatched: 7. The CDR3 spans 15 residues. CDR3 loop: CASSVGQAYTYEQYF. The CDR3 DNA reads TGTGCCAGCAGTGTGGGACAGGCGTACACCTACGAGCAGTACTTC.

The chain combines TRBV7-2 with TRBJ2-1, with D tentatively TRBD1 or TRBD2 (5 bases each). CDR1 and CDR2 from the germline V gene are SGHTA and FQGNSA. Trimming took off 1 base at V and 8 bases at J, with 21 bases between the two ends. The CDR3 is made up of 17 amino acids. The CDR3 sequence is CASSLVWGNSLGDEQFF. CDR3 coding DNA: TGTGCCAGCAGCTTAGTGTGGGGGAACTCCCTCGGAGATGAGCAGTTCTTC.

The chain uses TRBV27 and TRBJ2-1, with D possibly being TRBD2 (5 bases). V was pared by 8 bases and J by 0 bases, with 20 bases between. The CDR3 runs to 17 residues. Germline assignment: CDR1 MNHEY and CDR2 SMNVEV (reference sequence). As DNA, the CDR3 is TGTGCCAGCTGCCCGAGGAGAGGGCTAAGCTCCTACAATGAGCAGTTCTTC. Translating it yields CASCPRRGLSSYNEQFF.

This clone showed up just once. V is TRBV11-3 and J is TRBJ1-5; D remains unclear. V shed 4 bases and J shed 5 bases, with 9 bases lying between them. Germline lookup yields CDR1 SGHNT and CDR2 YENEEA. The CDR3 sequence is 13 residues long. This CDR3 is CASSSGRYQPQHF. In nucleotides, the CDR3 is TGTGCCAGCAGCTCCGGCCGTTATCAGCCCCAGCATTTT.

The V call is TRBV4-1, the J call TRBJ1-1; maybe TRBD1 (5 bases). Germline V gene sequence: CDR1 MGHRA, CDR2 YSYEKL. V was pared by 3 bases and J by 0 bases, with 11 bases between. This CDR3 comprises 15 residues. CDR3 protein: CASSQGRLLNTEAFF. CDR3 DNA: TGCGCCAGCAGCCAGGGACGGCTCCTGAACACTGAAGCTTTCTTT.

The rearrangement uses TRBV29-1 and TRBJ1-2; D not certain. Germline V CDR1 and CDR2: SQVTM, ANQGSEA. There are 8 residues in the CDR3. V was shortened by 7 bases and J by 8 bases, with 5 bases between the two germline ends. This CDR3 reads CSAGGYTF. The DNA of the CDR3 is TGCAGCGCCGGCGGCTACACCTTC.

DNA for the CDR3: TGTGCCAGTAGTAGGGGAGACTACTACAATGAGCAGTTCTTC. As protein: CASSRGDYYNEQFF. V and J are TRBV19 and TRBJ2-1; D might be TRBD2 (5 bases). Germline CDR1 LNHDA, CDR2 SQIVND (reference sequence). The CDR3 runs 14 residues. The germline V and J ends were trimmed by 4 bases and 3 bases, with 10 bases remaining between them.

This sequence joins TRBV3-1 (or the pseudogene TRBV3-2) and TRBJ1-4; D remains unclear. V lost 3 bases, J lost 12 bases, and 14 bases lay in between. The CDR3 is 13 residues long. Germline CDR1 LGHDT, CDR2 YNNKEL (reference sequence). The DNA for the CDR3 is TGTGCCAGCAGCCATGATGGGTCAGCAGAACTGTTTTTT. This translates into CASSHDGSAELFF.

The chain couples TRBV6-5 to TRBJ1-1; D ambiguous. The germline V and J ends were trimmed by 7 bases and 5 bases, with 17 bases remaining between them. The germline V gene encodes CDR1 MNHEY and CDR2 SVGAGI. The CDR3 has 14 amino acids. This CDR3 is CASISVGGSTEAFF. For the CDR3, the DNA is TGTGCCAGCATCTCTGTGGGCGGTTCTACTGAAGCTTTCTTT.

The chain recombines TRBV27 with TRBJ2-1, with D unclear. Deletions cut 6 bases from V and 2 bases from J, with 8 bases between. The CDR3 is 13 residues long. Per germline, CDR1 MNHEY and CDR2 SMNVEV (reference sequence). The CDR3 DNA reads as TGTGCCAGCAGCAGACCTCCCTACAATGAGCAGTTCTTC. Protein product: CASSRPPYNEQFF.

The chain has TRBV10-1 and TRBJ1-5, with 10 bases identical to TRBD1. The germline V gene encodes CDR1 WNHNN and CDR2 SYGVQD (reference sequence). V was pared by 3 bases and J by 7 bases, with 9 bases of the junction left unmatched. The CDR3 is made up of 16 amino acids. The CDR3 loop is CASSDSGQGERQPQHF. The CDR3 DNA is TGCGCCAGCAGTGATTCCGGACAGGGGGAGAGACAGCCCCAGCATTTT.

The chain joins TRBV2 to TRBJ2-3, with 12 bases lining up with TRBD2. This CDR3 contains 15 residues. J was trimmed by 7 bases and V by 3 bases; bases with no gene match: 5. Germline CDR1 SNHLY, CDR2 FYNNEI. This CDR3 is CASSDLAGGRYTQYF. In nucleotides, the CDR3 is TGTGCCAGCAGTGACCTAGCGGGGGGGCGATATACGCAGTATTTT.

V gene TRBV7-6 combines with J gene TRBJ2-5; 8 positions match TRBD2. This CDR3 region has 15 residues. Trimming removed 5 bases from V and 4 bases from J; junction bases left unmatched: 9. The germline CDR1 and CDR2 sequences are SGHVS and FNYEAQ. Here the CDR3 reads CASSRAGEPAETQYF. The CDR3 region has the DNA TGTGCCAGCAGCCGAGCGGGGGAGCCCGCAGAGACCCAGTACTTC.

This chain links TRBV28 with TRBJ2-7; 7 bases match TRBD1. V was pared by 8 bases and J by 0 bases, with 10 bases of the junction left unmatched. Germline V gene sequence: CDR1 MDHEN, CDR2 SYDVKM. The CDR3 length is 15 residues. The CDR3: CASSRPGTVSYEQYF. CDR3 DNA: TGTGCCAGCTCCCGCCCCGGGACAGTCTCCTACGAGCAGTACTTC.

As to this clone: Other DNA sequences from this sample encode an identical CDR3 as well. The J gene is TRBJ1-2, the V gene TRBV24-1; D is possibly TRBD1 (5 bases). V was pared by 6 bases and J by 3 bases, with 10 bases between. The germline gives CDR1 KGHDR, CDR2 SFDVKD. This CDR3 is built from 13 residues. CDR3 nucleotide sequence: TGTGCCACCAGTAGGGGTGGGGACTATGGCTACACCTTC. It translates to CATSRGGDYGYTF.